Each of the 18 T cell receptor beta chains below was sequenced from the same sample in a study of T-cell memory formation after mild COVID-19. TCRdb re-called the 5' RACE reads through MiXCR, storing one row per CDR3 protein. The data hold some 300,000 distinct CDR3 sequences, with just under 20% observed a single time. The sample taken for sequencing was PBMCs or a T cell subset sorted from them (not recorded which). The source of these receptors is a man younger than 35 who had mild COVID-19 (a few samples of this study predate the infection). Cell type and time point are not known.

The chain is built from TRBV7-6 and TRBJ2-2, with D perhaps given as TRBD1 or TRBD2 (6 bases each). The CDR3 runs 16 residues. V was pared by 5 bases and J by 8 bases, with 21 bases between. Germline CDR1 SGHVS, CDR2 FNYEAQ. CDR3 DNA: TGTGCCAGCAGCAAAATGAGGGGGGCGACAAAAGGGGAGCTGTTTTTT. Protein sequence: CASSKMRGATKGELFF.

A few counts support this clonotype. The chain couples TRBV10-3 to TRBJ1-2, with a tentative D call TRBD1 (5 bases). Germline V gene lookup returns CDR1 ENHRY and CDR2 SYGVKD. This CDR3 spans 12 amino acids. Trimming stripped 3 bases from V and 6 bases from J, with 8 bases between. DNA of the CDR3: TGTGCCATCAGTGAAGGGACGGATGGCTACACCTTC. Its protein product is CAISEGTDGYTF.

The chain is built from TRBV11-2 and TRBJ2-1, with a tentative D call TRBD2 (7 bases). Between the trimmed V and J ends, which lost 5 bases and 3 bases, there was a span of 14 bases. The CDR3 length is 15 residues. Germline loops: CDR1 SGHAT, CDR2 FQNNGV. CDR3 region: CASSTSGGGYNEQFF. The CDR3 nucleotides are TGTGCCAGCAGCACTTCGGGGGGCGGCTACAATGAGCAGTTCTTC.

CDR3 protein: CASRGGPGANVLTF. The CDR3 coding sequence is TGCGCCAGCAGAGGGGGGCCTGGGGCCAACGTCCTGACTTTC. The rearrangement joins TRBV5-1 to TRBJ2-6; D may be TRBD1 or TRBD2 (6 bases each). V was cut by 5 bases and J by 2 bases, with 8 bases left in between. The V gene's germline CDR1 is SGHRS and CDR2 YFSETQ. The CDR3 covers 14 residues.

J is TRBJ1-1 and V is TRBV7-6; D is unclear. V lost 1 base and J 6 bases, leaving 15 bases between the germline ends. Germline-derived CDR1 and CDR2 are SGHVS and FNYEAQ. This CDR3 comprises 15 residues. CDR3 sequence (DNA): TGTGCCAGCAGCTTAGTTATGGGCCCTACTGCTGAAGCTTTCTTT. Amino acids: CASSLVMGPTAEAFF. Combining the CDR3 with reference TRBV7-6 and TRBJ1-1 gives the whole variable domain GAGVSQSPRYKVTKRGQDVALRCDPISGHVSLYWYRQALGQGPEFLTYFNYEAQQDKSGLPNDRFSAERPEGSISTLTIQRTEQRDSAMYRCASSLVMGPTAEAFFGQGTRLTVV.

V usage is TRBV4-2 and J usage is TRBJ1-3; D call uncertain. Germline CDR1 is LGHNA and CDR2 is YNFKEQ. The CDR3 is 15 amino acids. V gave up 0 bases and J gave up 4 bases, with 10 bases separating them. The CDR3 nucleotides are TGTGCCAGCAGCCAAGAACCCGCTGCCGGAAACACCATATATTTT. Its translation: CASSQEPAAGNTIYF.

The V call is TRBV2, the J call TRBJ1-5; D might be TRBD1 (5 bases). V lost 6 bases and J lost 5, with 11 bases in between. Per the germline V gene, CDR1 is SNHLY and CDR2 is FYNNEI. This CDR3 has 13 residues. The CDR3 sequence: CASRPGGDQPQHF. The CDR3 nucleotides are TGTGCCAGCAGGCCGGGGGGGGATCAGCCCCAGCATTTT.

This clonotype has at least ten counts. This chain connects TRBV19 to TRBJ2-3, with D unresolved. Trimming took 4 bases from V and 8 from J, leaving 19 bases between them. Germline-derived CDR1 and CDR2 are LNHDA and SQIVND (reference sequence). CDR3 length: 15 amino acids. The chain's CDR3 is CASSRYSTSLGTQYF. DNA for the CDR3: TGTGCCAGTAGTAGGTACAGCACCTCACTGGGTACGCAGTATTTT.

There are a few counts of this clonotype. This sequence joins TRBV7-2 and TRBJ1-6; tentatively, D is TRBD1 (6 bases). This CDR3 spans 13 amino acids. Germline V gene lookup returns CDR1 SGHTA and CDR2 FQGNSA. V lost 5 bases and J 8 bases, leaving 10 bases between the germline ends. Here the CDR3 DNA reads TGTGCCAGCAGCCCGGACAGAGATTCACCCCTCCACTTT. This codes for CASSPDRDSPLHF.

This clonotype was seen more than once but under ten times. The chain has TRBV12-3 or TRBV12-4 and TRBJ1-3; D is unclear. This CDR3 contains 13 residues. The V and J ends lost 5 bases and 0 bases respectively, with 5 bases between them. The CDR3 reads CASSERSGNTIYF. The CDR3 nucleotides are TGTGCCAGCAGTGAGCGCTCTGGAAACACCATATATTTT.

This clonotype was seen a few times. CDR3 bases: TGTGCCAGCAGCTTAGATCAAACGGGGGCCCTCTACAATGAGCAGTTCTTC. Translating gives CASSLDQTGALYNEQFF. The J gene is TRBJ2-1, the V gene TRBV11-2, with D possibly called TRBD1 or TRBD2 (6 bases each). The CDR3 loop spans 17 amino acids. Germline V gene lookup returns CDR1 SGHAT and CDR2 FQNNGV. V was cut by 0 bases and J by 3 bases, with 15 bases left in between.

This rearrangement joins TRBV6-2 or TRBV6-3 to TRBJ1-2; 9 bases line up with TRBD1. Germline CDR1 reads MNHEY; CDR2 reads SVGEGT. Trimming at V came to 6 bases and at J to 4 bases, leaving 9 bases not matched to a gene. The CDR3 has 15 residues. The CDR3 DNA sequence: TGTGCCAGCAGATCAGGACAGGGGAACATCTATGGCTACACCTTC. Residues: CASRSGQGNIYGYTF.

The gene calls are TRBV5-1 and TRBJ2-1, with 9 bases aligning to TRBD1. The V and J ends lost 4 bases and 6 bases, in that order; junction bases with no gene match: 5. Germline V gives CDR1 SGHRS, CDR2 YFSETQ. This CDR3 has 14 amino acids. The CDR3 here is CASSGQGLRNEQFF. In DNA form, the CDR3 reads TGCGCCAGCAGCGGACAGGGGCTCCGCAATGAGCAGTTCTTC.

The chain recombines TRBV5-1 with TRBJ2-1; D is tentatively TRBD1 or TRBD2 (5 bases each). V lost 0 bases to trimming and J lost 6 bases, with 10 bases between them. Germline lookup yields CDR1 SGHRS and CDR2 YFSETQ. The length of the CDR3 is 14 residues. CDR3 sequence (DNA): TGCGCCAGCAGCTTGGGGGACGGACCCAATGAGCAGTTCTTC. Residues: CASSLGDGPNEQFF.

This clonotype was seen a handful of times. In nucleotides, the CDR3 is TGTGCCAGCAGTACCAACAGGGGAATTAGCAATCAGCCCCAGCATTTT. Translated, it gives CASSTNRGISNQPQHF. This rearrangement joins TRBV6-2 or TRBV6-3 to TRBJ1-5, with 7 bases lining up with TRBD1. This CDR3 has 16 amino acids. Germline CDR1 MNHEY, CDR2 SVGEGT. With 5 bases clipped from V and 0 bases from J, the junction kept 7 bases outside the gene matches.

The CDR3 nucleotides are TGTGCCAGCAGCGCTACTCCTGGAAACACCATATATTTT. Translated: CASSATPGNTIYF. This sequence joins TRBV9 and TRBJ1-3; no reliable D call. Germline assignment: CDR1 SGDLS and CDR2 YYNGEE. The CDR3 covers 13 residues. The V and J ends lost 3 bases and 2 bases respectively, with 6 bases between them.

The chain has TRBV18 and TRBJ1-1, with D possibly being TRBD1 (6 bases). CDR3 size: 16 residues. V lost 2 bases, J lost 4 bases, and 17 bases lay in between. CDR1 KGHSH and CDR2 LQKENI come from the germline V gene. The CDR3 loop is CASSPWGQQISTEAFF. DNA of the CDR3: TGTGCCAGCTCACCATGGGGACAACAGATAAGCACTGAAGCTTTCTTT.

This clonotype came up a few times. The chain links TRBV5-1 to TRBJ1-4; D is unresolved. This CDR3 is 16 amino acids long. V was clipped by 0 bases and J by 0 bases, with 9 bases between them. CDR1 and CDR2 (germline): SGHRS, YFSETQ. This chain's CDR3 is CASSLDTSATNEKLFF. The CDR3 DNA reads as TGCGCCAGCAGCTTGGACACATCTGCAACTAATGAAAAACTGTTTTTT.